A single sample is the source of the 22 T cell receptor beta chains below, sequenced in a study of CD4+ T cells in melanoma. Data came from immunoSEQ multiplex PCR; TCRdb stores just in-frame clones and leaves some out. The table records 18,000 or so clones, about 83% of them present only once. Input material: cells from a culture (not recorded whether cultured in vitro). Receptors originate from a human donor with melanoma.

The chain is built from TRBV7-9 and TRBJ1-2, with 8 bases matching TRBD1. The CDR3 runs to 18 residues. Germline lookup yields CDR1 SEHNR and CDR2 FQNEAQ (reference sequence). V shed 2 bases, J shed 2 bases, and the junction held 13 bases outside the gene matches. The CDR3 DNA reads TGTGCCAGCAGCTTATCCCTCGGTAGGACAGGGACCAACTATGGCTACACCTTC. It encodes CASSLSLGRTGTNYGYTF. The complete variable domain, with remaining parts taken from reference TRBV7-9 and TRBJ1-2, reads DTGVSQNPRHKITKRGQNVTFRCDPISEHNRLYWYRQTLGQGPEFLTYFQNEAQLEKSRLLSDRFSAERPKGSFSTLEIQRTEQGDSAMYLCASSLSLGRTGTNYGYTFGSGTRLTVV.

This clone was detected only once. The gene calls are TRBV18 and TRBJ1-1, with 8 bases aligning to TRBD1. The ends lost 3 bases at V and 7 bases at J; junction bases unmatched: 13. CDR3 length: 16 amino acids. Germline V lookup: CDR1 KGHSH, CDR2 LQKENI. Here the CDR3 reads CASSPLVGQGFGEAFF. The DNA for the CDR3 is TGTGCCAGCTCACCCCTAGTTGGACAGGGTTTCGGTGAAGCTTTCTTT.

The CDR3 DNA reads TGCGCCAGCAGCTTCTGGGGGAGGCCTAGCGGGGGCCTGTCAGATACGCAGTATTTT. Translating it yields CASSFWGRPSGGLSDTQYF. The chain combines TRBV5-1 with TRBJ2-3; 10 bases line up with TRBD2. The V gene end was trimmed by 2 bases and the J gene end by 4 bases; junction bases not matched to a gene: 16. Germline values: CDR1 SGHRS, CDR2 YFSETQ. The CDR3 contains 19 residues.

There are a few counts of this clone. The rearrangement links TRBV5-1 to TRBJ2-3; TRBD2 matches 10 bases. CDR3 length: 15 amino acids. Germline CDR1 SGHRS, CDR2 YFSETQ. The junction had 3 bases not matched to a gene; V was cut back by 4 bases and J by 1 base. CDR3 sequence: CASSLGTSGTDTQYF. The CDR3 DNA is TGCGCCAGCAGCCTCGGGACTAGCGGCACAGATACGCAGTATTTT. Full variable domain (remainder filled in from reference TRBV5-1 and TRBJ2-3): KAGVTQTPRYLIKTRGQQVTLSCSPISGHRSVSWYQQTPGQGLQFLFEYFSETQRNKGNFPGRFSGRQFSNSRSEMNVSTLELGDSALYLCASSLGTSGTDTQYFGPGTRLTVL.

The chain carries TRBV27 and TRBJ1-2; D is undetermined. The CDR3 consists of 15 residues. Germline V lookup: CDR1 MNHEY, CDR2 SMNVEV (reference sequence). Trimming left V 6 bases short and J 2 bases short, with 16 bases between. In DNA form, the CDR3 reads TGTGCCAGCAGGCCAATGGGAGGGCTAAACTATGGCTACACCTTC. Translation gives CASRPMGGLNYGYTF.

The chain employs TRBV18 and TRBJ2-2; D remains unclear. This CDR3 contains 16 residues. Trimming removed 2 bases from V and 1 base from J, with 11 bases in between. Germline V lookup: CDR1 KGHSH, CDR2 LQKENI. DNA for the CDR3: TGTGCCAGCTCACCATCGGTGGTATTGAACACCGGGGAGCTGTTTTTT. It encodes CASSPSVVLNTGELFF.

The chain links TRBV5-1 to TRBJ1-2; D not certain. Germline V lookup: CDR1 SGHRS, CDR2 YFSETQ. Trimming removed 0 bases from V and 7 bases from J, with 10 bases in between. This CDR3 is 13 amino acids long. The chain's CDR3 is CASSLEVGSGYTF. The CDR3, as DNA: TGCGCCAGCAGCTTGGAGGTGGGCTCTGGCTACACCTTC.

The V and J genes are TRBV11-3 and TRBJ2-7; D not resolved. The CDR3 is made up of 13 amino acids. The germline CDR1 and CDR2 sequences are SGHNT and YENEEA. Trimming removed 1 base from V and 7 bases from J, with 11 bases in between. DNA of the CDR3: TGTGCCAGCAGCTTAGGGCCCCAGAGGGAGCAGTACTTC. Its translation: CASSLGPQREQYF.

The chain combines TRBV4-2 with TRBJ2-3; 16 bases match TRBD2. The CDR3 contains 18 residues. The V and J ends lost 1 base and 2 bases, in that order; junction bases with no gene match: 3. The germline gives CDR1 LGHNA, CDR2 YNFKEQ. CDR3 DNA: TGTGCCAGCAGCCAAGTGGGACTAGCGGGGGGGTTCACAGATACGCAGTATTTT. Its translation is CASSQVGLAGGFTDTQYF.

This clone has a single count. The chain couples TRBV5-1 to TRBJ1-4; 7 nucleotides match TRBD1. CDR1 is SGHRS and CDR2 is YFSETQ in the germline V gene. The J segment lost 2 bases and the V segment lost 4 bases, leaving 5 bases of the junction unmatched. The CDR3 extends over 15 amino acids. CDR3 sequence reads: CASSLWTGTNEKLFF. CDR3 sequence (DNA): TGCGCCAGCAGCCTTTGGACAGGCACTAATGAAAAACTGTTTTTT.

The rearrangement uses TRBV30 and TRBJ1-4; no clear D gene. This CDR3 contains 13 residues. Germline V gene sequence: CDR1 GTSNPN, CDR2 SVGIG (reference sequence). V lost 3 bases and J 10 bases, leaving 15 bases between the germline ends. Written as DNA, the CDR3 is TGTGCCTGGAGCGAGGGCACTAGCGGAAAACTGTTTTTT. This codes for CAWSEGTSGKLFF.

CDR3 sequence (DNA): TGCGCCAGCAGCCAAGACGGGGGGGTAGGCAATCAGCCCCAGCATTTT. It codes for CASSQDGGVGNQPQHF. V usage is TRBV4-1 and J usage is TRBJ1-5; weak D call: TRBD1 (5 bases). The V end lost 0 bases, the J end lost 2 bases, and 11 bases lay between the germline ends. From germline, CDR1 is MGHRA and CDR2 YSYEKL. The CDR3 runs to 16 residues.

This clone is deemed medium-sized. The chain employs TRBV5-1 and TRBJ1-1; TRBD1 agrees at 7 bases. The CDR3 has 15 residues. V lost 0 bases, J lost 8 bases, and 10 bases stayed unmatched. Germline lookup yields CDR1 SGHRS and CDR2 YFSETQ. In nucleotides, the CDR3 is TGCGCCAGCAGCTTGGCAAATTCCAGGGGGAGCGAAGCTTTCTTT. Its translation: CASSLANSRGSEAFF.

The chain joins TRBV7-2 to TRBJ2-2; D remains ambiguous. V lost 0 bases, J lost 5 bases, and 7 bases lay in between. This CDR3 has 14 amino acids. From germline, CDR1 is SGHTA and CDR2 FQGNSA. The CDR3 DNA is TGTGCCAGCAGCTTAGCGGTCGGGACCGGGGAGCTGTTTTTT. Its translation is CASSLAVGTGELFF.

This clone was picked up one time. The J gene is TRBJ1-2, the V gene TRBV9; 10 bases map to TRBD1. Germline V CDR1 and CDR2: SGDLS, YYNGEE. The CDR3 spans 14 residues. The V segment lost 2 bases and the J segment 6 bases; nucleotides outside the gene matches: 4. The CDR3 protein is CASSVGTGADGYTF. CDR3 nucleotide sequence: TGTGCCAGCAGCGTGGGGACAGGGGCCGATGGCTACACCTTC.

The chain has TRBV30 and TRBJ1-3; D ambiguous. The CDR3 has 14 amino acids. V shed 2 bases and J shed 8 bases, with 16 bases lying between them. Germline CDR1 reads GTSNPN; CDR2 reads SVGIG (reference sequence). The CDR3 nucleotides are TGTGCCTGGAGTACTGGGTTTGGGAAAGACACCATATATTTT. Translation gives CAWSTGFGKDTIYF.

The chain couples TRBV2 to TRBJ2-2, with D unclear. Germline CDR1 reads SNHLY; CDR2 reads FYNNEI. Trimming cost V 4 bases and J 9 bases, with 9 bases left between them. The CDR3 runs 12 residues. CDR3 coding DNA: TGTGCCAGCAGTGCAAGGAGCAGGGAGCTGTTTTTT. The encoded protein is CASSARSRELFF.

The chain couples TRBV6-1 to TRBJ1-5; 9 bases line up with TRBD1. Germline assignment: CDR1 MNHNS and CDR2 SASEGT. CDR3 size: 14 residues. J was trimmed by 6 bases and V by 5 bases; bases with no gene match: 5. The CDR3 spells CASSRTGEGQPQHF. CDR3 DNA sequence: TGTGCCAGCAGTCGGACAGGGGAGGGTCAGCCCCAGCATTTT.

The count of this clone is one. One junction end does not reproduce the germline sequence, and a read error may be involved. J is TRBJ1-6 and V is TRBV2; D gene unclear. There are 13 residues in the CDR3. CDR1 and CDR2 (germline): SNHLY, FYNNEI. For the CDR3, the DNA is TGTGCCAGCACGGCTGGCTATGATTCACCCCTCCACTTT. This encodes CASTAGYDSPLHF.

The chain employs TRBV15 and TRBJ2-1; 9 nucleotides line up with TRBD2. Germline CDR1 is LNHNV and CDR2 is YYDKDF (reference sequence). V dropped 1 base and J dropped 3; count of bases not matched to a gene: 10. CDR3 length equals 18 residues. The CDR3 nucleotides read TGTGCCACCAGCAGAGTCGCTCGGGCGGGGGGGCTCTACAATGAGCAGTTCTTC. Translating it yields CATSRVARAGGLYNEQFF.

V usage is TRBV6-5 and J usage is TRBJ1-2; 12 bases align to TRBD1. V shed 4 bases, J shed 5 bases, and the junction held 5 bases outside the gene matches. From germline, CDR1 is MNHEY and CDR2 SVGAGI. The CDR3 is 15 amino acids. CDR3 bases: TGTGCCAGCAGTTCAGAGGGACAGGGGGCATATGGCTACACCTTC. This translates into CASSSEGQGAYGYTF.

In its sample, this clone was seen a few times. The gene calls are TRBV19 and TRBJ2-1, with D unresolved. The CDR3 runs to 15 residues. V was cut by 6 bases and J by 4 bases, with 16 bases left in between. Per germline, CDR1 LNHDA and CDR2 SQIVND (reference sequence). The CDR3 protein is CASRPGLSSYNEQFF. The CDR3 DNA is TGTGCCAGTAGACCGGGCCTCTCCTCTTACAATGAGCAGTTCTTC.